The rows below give T cell receptor beta chains drawn from one sample of a study of control samples from healthy donors and cancer patients. Assay used: immunoSEQ multiplex PCR; TCRdb lists only in-frame clones, some missing. The data show 100,000 to 150,000 clones, approximately 92% seen once. The sequenced sample was blood. The receptor source for this set is a woman aged 45-65 years in good health. Both conserved end residues are part of each CDR3. D genes are given only for firm matches.

>TRBJ2-1|TRBV11-2|.
TGTGCCAGCAGCGGCCAAGGGCAGGGTAGTTTAGGGTATGAGCAGTTCTTC
CASSGQGQGSLGYEQFF
>TRBJ2-4|TRBV7-9|.
TGTGCCAGCAGCTTAGCAGGCCGCCAGAACATTCAGTACTTC
CASSLAGRQNIQYF
>TRBJ1-2|TRBV18|TRBD1
TGTGCCAGCTCACCGGGACAGGGTCTAGGCCAAGGCTACACCTTC
CASSPGQGLGQGYTF
>TRBJ1-1|TRBV3-1/TRBV3-2|.
TGTGCCAGCACCACGGGCGGGGGGGTCACTGAAGCTTTCTTT
CASTTGGGVTEAFF
>TRBJ2-7|TRBV7-9|TRBD1
TGTGCCAGCAGCTTAGATGGACAGGCGAACTACGAGCAGTACTTC
CASSLDGQANYEQYF
>TRBJ2-5|TRBV29-1|TRBD2
TGCAGCCTCCGACTAGCACGGGAGACCCAGTACTTC
CSLRLARETQYF
>TRBJ2-2|TRBV24-1|.
TGTGCCACCAGTGATTCACAGGGTTTTCGGACCGGGGAGCTGTTTTTT
CATSDSQGFRTGELFF
>TRBJ1-1|TRBV21-1|.
TGTGCCAGCAGCTTGGACAGGCTGAACACTGAAGCTTTCTTT
CASSLDRLNTEAFF
>TRBJ2-1|TRBV10-3|TRBD1
TGTGCCATCAGGCCTCCCGGGACAGAAAACAATGAGCAGTTCTTC
CAIRPPGTENNEQFF
>TRBJ2-2|TRBV30|.
TGTGCCTGGAGCCGGACAGACACCGGGGAGCTGTTTTTT
CAWSRTDTGELFF
>TRBJ1-2|TRBV6-6|TRBD1
TGTGCCAGCAGTCTTTCCCGGGACAGGGGTGGCTACACCTTC
CASSLSRDRGGYTF
>TRBJ1-3|TRBV4-1|.
TGCGCCAGCAGCCAAGAAGCAGGACTCTCTGGAAACACCATATATTTT
CASSQEAGLSGNTIYF
>TRBJ2-2|TRBV7-9|.
TGTGCCAGCAGCTTTGCAGTTTTGAGGACCGGGGAGCTGTTTTTT
CASSFAVLRTGELFF
>TRBJ1-6|TRBV14|TRBD1
TGTGCCAGCAGCCAACTGGGACAGGGTTATTCACCCCTCCACTTT
CASSQLGQGYSPLHF
>TRBJ1-2|TRBV6-5|.
TGTGCCAGCAGCCCGGACATCTTCTATGGCTACACCTTC
CASSPDIFYGYTF
>TRBJ2-3|TRBV6-1|.
TGTGCCAGCAGTGAAGCGGCGACGAATACGCAGTATTTT
CASSEAATNTQYF